These 26 T cell receptor beta chains came from one sample sequenced in a study of cytomegalovirus exposure and HLA in healthy donors. Primers included in the PCR were 60 Vbeta and 13 Jbeta primers. Only in-frame clones appear in the TCRdb table, and some are missing; sequencing was by immunoSEQ multiplex PCR. In the table there are under 200,000 clones, roughly 74% of which are singletons. Sample: PBMCs. These receptor sequences come from a woman between 25 and 40 years old in good health and CMV-seronegative.

The V gene is TRBV5-5, the J gene TRBJ1-2; 8 bases fit TRBD1. The CDR3 is 15 amino acids. J was trimmed by 0 bases and V by 0 bases; bases with no gene match: 1. Germline V gene sequence: CDR1 SGHKS, CDR2 YYEKEE (reference sequence). CDR3 loop: CASSLGTGSNYGYTF. In DNA, the CDR3 is TGTGCCAGCAGCTTGGGGACAGGGTCTAACTATGGCTACACCTTC.

The rearrangement uses TRBV5-1 and TRBJ1-6, with 8 bases aligning to TRBD1. This CDR3 is 14 amino acids long. V trimming: 4 bases; J trimming: 14 bases; junction bases outside the gene matches: 11. Germline V gene lookup returns CDR1 SGHRS and CDR2 YFSETQ. The CDR3 DNA follows: TGCGCCAGCAGCCCCGGACAGGGTACCTCAGCCCTCCACTTT. Translation gives CASSPGQGTSALHF.

This clone was detected a few times. The genes are TRBV29-1 and TRBJ2-3; D call uncertain. Trimming removed 6 bases from V and 6 bases from J, with 13 bases in between. Germline-derived CDR1 and CDR2 are SQVTM and ANQGSEA. This CDR3 contains 12 residues. CDR3 sequence (DNA): TGCAGCGTCCGCTCGCCAGCGGATACGCAGTATTTT. Its translation: CSVRSPADTQYF.

V is TRBV11-2 and J is TRBJ2-5; TRBD1 might be the D (5 bases). CDR3 length equals 13 residues. Germline V gene data show CDR1 as SGHAT and CDR2 as FQNNGV. Trimming left V 4 bases short and J 1 base short, with 7 bases between. CDR3 residues: CASSWGAQETQYF. The CDR3 DNA reads TGTGCCAGCAGCTGGGGCGCCCAAGAGACCCAGTACTTC.

The V and J genes are TRBV7-9 and TRBJ2-5, with unresolved D. The CDR3 sequence is 12 residues long. V lost 4 bases and J 2 bases, leaving 5 bases between the germline ends. Germline CDR1 SEHNR, CDR2 FQNEAQ (reference sequence). The CDR3 coding sequence is TGTGCCAGCAGCTCCGGGCAAGAGACCCAGTACTTC. Amino acid sequence: CASSSGQETQYF.

This chain uses TRBV7-2 with TRBJ1-4; the D gene is possibly TRBD1 (6 bases). Germline V lookup: CDR1 SGHTA, CDR2 FQGNSA. The V gene lost 4 bases and the J gene lost 2 bases, with 14 bases spanning the gap. This CDR3 region has 16 residues. Written as DNA, the CDR3 is TGTGCCAGCAGCTCCCAAGGGGGGGTTACTAATGAAAAACTGTTTTTT. Amino acids: CASSSQGGVTNEKLFF.

This clone appeared once. The chain employs TRBV9 and TRBJ2-7; 8 bases are shared with TRBD2. The CDR3 is 16 amino acids. Per the germline V gene, CDR1 is SGDLS and CDR2 is YYNGEE. J was trimmed by 6 bases and V by 0 bases; bases with no gene match: 11. The CDR3, as DNA: TGTGCCAGCAGCGTAGCCCCGGGGGGGAGTTCGGGCGAGCAGTACTTC. Protein sequence: CASSVAPGGSSGEQYF.

The V gene is TRBV6-6, the J gene TRBJ2-3; 11 bases are a match to TRBD2. The CDR3 has 16 amino acids. Germline V lookup: CDR1 MNHNY, CDR2 SVGAGI (reference sequence). The V segment lost 2 bases and the J segment 2 bases; nucleotides outside the gene matches: 3. This CDR3 is CASSYGLAGYTDTQYF. Written as DNA, the CDR3 is TGTGCCAGCAGTTACGGACTAGCGGGCTACACAGATACGCAGTATTTT.

CDR3 DNA: TGTGCCAGCAGCTTGGAGCGAGCGAGGGTACGCGAGCAGTACTTC. Translation: CASSLERARVREQYF. This chain uses TRBV7-2 with TRBJ2-7; a weak D match, TRBD2 (5 bases). The CDR3 covers 15 residues. V was shortened by 3 bases and J by 6 bases, with 18 bases between the two germline ends. Germline values: CDR1 SGHTA, CDR2 FQGNSA. The whole variable domain, filled in from reference TRBV7-2 and TRBJ2-7, reads GAGVSQSPSNKVTEKGKDVELRCDPISGHTALYWYRQSLGQGLEFLIYFQGNSAPDKSGLPSDRFSAERTGGSVSTLTIQRTQQEDSAVYLCASSLERARVREQYFGPGTRLTVT.

This sequence joins TRBV5-1 and TRBJ2-7; D gene uncertain. CDR3 length: 14 amino acids. V lost 2 bases and J 2 bases, leaving 11 bases between the germline ends. Germline V gene lookup returns CDR1 SGHRS and CDR2 YFSETQ. The CDR3 DNA sequence: TGCGCCAGCAGCTTCGAACTGCCTACCTACGAGCAGTACTTC. Translated, it gives CASSFELPTYEQYF.

This clone is a singleton in its sample. The chain employs TRBV5-4 and TRBJ2-7, with 7 bases that match TRBD1. Germline V gene sequence: CDR1 SGHNT, CDR2 YYREEE (reference sequence). The ends lost 3 bases at V and 4 bases at J; junction bases unmatched: 10. The CDR3 runs 15 residues. CDR3 in amino acids: CASSYRGQGVYEQYF. Here the CDR3 DNA reads TGTGCCAGCAGCTATCGGGGTCAGGGGGTATACGAGCAGTACTTC.

This clone occurred a few times. The chain carries TRBV4-1 and TRBJ1-5; 10 nucleotides line up with TRBD1. The ends lost 1 base at V and 0 bases at J; junction bases unmatched: 0. Per germline, CDR1 MGHRA and CDR2 YSYEKL. This CDR3 region has 16 residues. The CDR3, as DNA: TGCGCCAGCAGCCAAGGGGACAGGGGTAGCAATCAGCCCCAGCATTTT. It encodes CASSQGDRGSNQPQHF.

The V gene is TRBV19, the J gene TRBJ2-3; perhaps TRBD1 as D (6 bases). From germline, CDR1 is LNHDA and CDR2 SQIVND (reference sequence). The V gene lost 4 bases and the J gene lost 5 bases, with 16 bases spanning the gap. The CDR3 contains 15 residues. In DNA form, the CDR3 reads TGTGCCAGTAGTAAAGCACAGGGATGGATAGATACGCAGTATTTT. It codes for CASSKAQGWIDTQYF.

The gene calls are TRBV9 and TRBJ2-5; D might be TRBD2 (6 bases). The CDR3 consists of 15 residues. Per germline, CDR1 SGDLS and CDR2 YYNGEE. V was pared by 0 bases and J by 5 bases, with 14 bases between. CDR3 sequence reads: CASSVVTGGKETQYF. CDR3 in DNA: TGTGCCAGCAGCGTAGTAACCGGGGGAAAGGAGACCCAGTACTTC.

V usage is TRBV7-2 and J usage is TRBJ2-7, with TRBD2 identical over 8 bases. Germline V CDR1 and CDR2: SGHTA, FQGNSA. The CDR3 runs to 15 residues. Trimming took 3 bases from V and 4 from J; bases not matched to a gene: 8. The CDR3 DNA follows: TGTGCCAGCAGCTTCGCCGGGGGGGAGCAGTACGAGCAGTACTTC. Its protein product is CASSFAGGEQYEQYF.

The genes are TRBV6-5 and TRBJ2-7, with 8 bases identical to TRBD1. The germline gives CDR1 MNHEY, CDR2 SVGAGI. The CDR3 totals 15 residues. Losses at the gene ends were 0 bases for V and 2 bases for J; bases not matched to a gene: 3. CDR3 nucleotide sequence: TGTGCCAGCAGTTACTCGTACAGGGGGGCCTACGAGCAGTACTTC. Translating it yields CASSYSYRGAYEQYF.

The chain is built from TRBV7-9 and TRBJ2-7, with D maybe TRBD1 (6 bases). The length of the CDR3 is 15 residues. CDR1 is SEHNR, CDR2 FQNEAQ, per germline (reference sequence). Trimming cost V 1 base and J 4 bases, with 14 bases left between them. CDR3 loop: CASSLVLTQGYEQYF. CDR3 coding DNA: TGTGCCAGCAGCTTAGTACTAACACAGGGATACGAGCAGTACTTC.

The chain couples TRBV2 to TRBJ1-2, with 7 bases aligning to TRBD1. J gave up 4 bases and V 6 bases, and 14 bases lay outside the gene matches. Germline CDR1 SNHLY, CDR2 FYNNEI. The CDR3 is 16 amino acids. This CDR3 is CASSDGIFGTAYGYTF. The CDR3 DNA reads as TGTGCCAGCAGCGATGGGATTTTTGGGACAGCCTATGGCTACACCTTC.

This chain's CDR3 is CASSPTTSGGASYNEQFF. CDR3 DNA: TGTGCCAGCAGCCCGACTACTAGCGGGGGGGCATCCTACAATGAGCAGTTCTTC. The chain links TRBV11-2 to TRBJ2-1; the match to TRBD2 covers 13 bases. V trimming: 5 bases; J trimming: 1 base; junction bases outside the gene matches: 8. The CDR3 runs 18 residues. In germline, CDR1 is SGHAT, CDR2 FQNNGV.

The chain couples TRBV7-2 to TRBJ1-4; D unclear. The CDR3 extends over 15 amino acids. Germline V gene data show CDR1 as SGHTA and CDR2 as FQGNSA. With 6 bases removed from V and 2 bases from J, the gap between germline ends came to 13 bases. This chain's CDR3 is CASSTTKTTNEKLFF. CDR3 bases: TGTGCCAGCAGTACTACCAAGACCACTAATGAAAAACTGTTTTTT.

This sequence joins TRBV15 and TRBJ1-2; D not resolved. The V and J ends lost 1 base and 7 bases respectively, with 7 bases between them. The CDR3 has 12 residues. In germline, CDR1 is LNHNV, CDR2 YYDKDF (reference sequence). In nucleotides, the CDR3 is TGTGCCACCAGCAGAGGGGAGGTTGGCTACACCTTC. This encodes CATSRGEVGYTF.

With regard to this clone: The same CDR3 can be traced to other DNA sequences in this sample. CDR3 bases: TGTGCCAGCTCGGACAGGGGCACAGATACGCAGTATTTT. It encodes CASSDRGTDTQYF. V usage is TRBV19 and J usage is TRBJ2-3; 8 bases line up with TRBD1. Trimming cost V 9 bases and J 1 base; bases outside gene matches: 3. The CDR3 is 13 amino acids. Per the germline V gene, CDR1 is LNHDA and CDR2 is SQIVND (reference sequence).

The chain couples TRBV9 to TRBJ2-1; D is perhaps TRBD1 (5 bases). The CDR3 contains 16 residues. The germline V and J ends were trimmed by 1 base and 6 bases, with 17 bases remaining between them. Germline V gene lookup returns CDR1 SGDLS and CDR2 YYNGEE. The CDR3 region is CASSVRGQGAFNEQFF. The CDR3 nucleotides read TGTGCCAGCAGCGTAAGGGGTCAGGGTGCCTTCAATGAGCAGTTCTTC.

The rearrangement joins TRBV7-9 to TRBJ1-4; D unclear. The CDR3 loop spans 17 amino acids. Germline loops: CDR1 SEHNR, CDR2 FQNEAQ (reference sequence). V shed 0 bases and J shed 7 bases, with 18 bases lying between them. The chain's CDR3 is CASSLAQYREVVEKLFF. As DNA, the CDR3 is TGTGCCAGCAGCTTAGCGCAATACCGGGAGGTAGTTGAAAAACTGTTTTTT.

This clone was seen only a few times. The chain joins TRBV9 to TRBJ2-5, with a tentative D call TRBD2 (5 bases). Germline-derived CDR1 and CDR2 are SGDLS and YYNGEE. V lost 0 bases and J lost 5, with 14 bases in between. The CDR3 has 15 amino acids. CDR3 sequence: CASSVGSSRGETQYF. The CDR3 nucleotides read TGTGCCAGCAGCGTAGGTTCATCCAGAGGGGAGACCCAGTACTTC. Filled out from reference TRBV9 and TRBJ2-5, the complete variable domain reads DSGVTQTPKHLITATGQRVTLRCSPRSGDLSVYWYQQSLDQGLQFLIQYYNGEERAKGNILERFSAQQFPDLHSELNLSSLELGDSALYFCASSVGSSRGETQYFGPGTRLLVL.

In this sample, this clone turned up a few times. V and J are TRBV9 and TRBJ1-5; D might be TRBD1 (6 bases). The CDR3 length is 14 residues. The V and J ends lost 3 bases and 6 bases respectively, with 13 bases between them. The V gene's germline CDR1 is SGDLS and CDR2 YYNGEE. CDR3 protein: CASSATGRSQPQHF. The CDR3 coding sequence is TGTGCCAGCAGCGCAACAGGGCGTAGTCAGCCCCAGCATTTT.